Included here is one TCR beta chain sequence, with context. In this sample, this clone turned up a few times. Its recognized antigen is unknown. No clone much larger than this one lies a single base away; base qualities are absent. These data originate in a study of blood T cell repertoires in COVID-19 (dated by TCRdb to about 2020). Concerning the study at large: Samples from collaborators originated in the United States, Italy and Spain and spanned both the acute and convalescent phases of COVID-19. The samples were drawn from the first 160 participants of the ongoing ImmuneRACE study and from some 1,300 subjects provided by 6 global collaborators. The material from the prospective study consisted of cDNA or gDNA derived from T cells, B-cell-depleted T cells, or PBMCs. A freely available public database, intended as a resource for researchers studying the immune response to SARS-CoV-2, is where the repertoires were released. Deeply sampled blood TCRbeta repertoires from subjects exposed to, actively infected with, or recovered from COVID-19 were included in the dataset. The sample metadata nearly always contained a de-identified subject ID, COVID-19 status, age in years and sex. Where available, HLA class I and class II types were obtained from metadata supplied by the sample provider rather than from assay-based typing. Study-level results and caveats: The quantity of clinical and demographic metadata differed by source and by participant and was supplied without curation.

TCRbeta CDR3 regions were amplified from genomic DNA by means of the immunoSEQ Assay, a bias-controlled multiplex PCR. On the authors' methods: The number of nucleated cells in each sample was estimated by amplification of reference gene primers within the assay. To quantify the absolute abundance of each unique TCRbeta CDR3 rearrangement, sequence reads were collapsed and filtered. Productive Simpson clonality was computed per sample as the square root of Simpson's diversity index over productive rearrangements. The clones in this table, taken by TCRdb from immuneACCESS, are in-frame only. Not every clone is retained; where verified, under half of the shortfall comes from an unresolved V gene, and the cause of the rest is unknown. The V and J calls and the clone size are those of that table, but D and trimming were determined from the DNA. Counted in this sample were approximately 100,000 clones; 85% to 95% of them appeared once. Approximately 5.8% of the sample is held by the ten biggest clonotypes.

Each collaborating institution followed its own protocols to collect whole blood in K2EDTA tubes. For TCRbeta analysis, collaborators shipped samples as frozen whole blood, isolated PBMCs, or DNA extracted from either of those sample types. Reading from cysteine to phenylalanine, the CDR3 counts 11 amino acids. Only CDR3 DNA is held: 33 bases, read in frame from base 1. As encoded in the germline V gene, CDR1 is SGHAT while CDR2 is FQNNGV. V and J lose 3 bases and 10 bases, and a span of 7 bases separates them. Recombination linked TRBV11-2 to TRBJ2-1; a weak D assignment points to TRBD2 (5 bases agree). The sequence came from a man aged 45 to 65 with active COVID-19. The sample taken for sequencing was peripheral blood. The base sequence is TGTGCCAGCAGCTTTGGACTCGAGCAGTTCTTC. Translated, it reads CASSFGLEQFF.